One sample yielded the 13 T cell receptor beta chains listed below, sequenced in a study of blood T cell repertoires in COVID-19. Assay: immunoSEQ multiplex PCR; the TCRdb copy retains only in-frame clones and omits some. The table includes roughly 300,000 clones, about four fifths detected once. Input material: peripheral blood. These receptors were collected from a woman between 50 and 59 years old with acute or convalescent COVID-19.

About this clone itself: Other nucleotide sequences from this sample produce the same CDR3. This sequence joins TRBV9 and TRBJ1-2; 10 bases line up with TRBD1. The V segment lost 4 bases and the J segment 2 bases; nucleotides outside the gene matches: 2. Germline assignment: CDR1 SGDLS and CDR2 YYNGEE. The CDR3 is 14 residues long. The CDR3 bases are TGTGCCAGCAGCAGGGGACAGGGGAACTATGGCTACACCTTC. Its translation is CASSRGQGNYGYTF.

This chain joins TRBV5-1 and TRBJ1-1, with D possibly matching TRBD1 (6 bases). This CDR3 has 14 amino acids. Germline CDR1 reads SGHRS; CDR2 reads YFSETQ. V was clipped by 0 bases and J by 1 base, with 7 bases between them. CDR3 residues: CASSLDRANTEAFF. CDR3 DNA: TGCGCCAGCAGCTTGGACAGGGCGAACACTGAAGCTTTCTTT.

The gene calls are TRBV19 and TRBJ2-3; TRBD1 matches 9 bases. The CDR3 has 12 residues. J lost 6 bases, V lost 9 bases, and 4 bases had no gene match. Germline V gives CDR1 LNHDA, CDR2 SQIVND (reference sequence). The CDR3, as DNA: TGTGCCAGCCGGACAGGGGCCGATACGCAGTATTTT. Protein: CASRTGADTQYF.

The chain combines TRBV10-3 with TRBJ2-7, with D possibly TRBD1 on 5 matching bases. Germline V gene sequence: CDR1 ENHRY, CDR2 SYGVKD. This CDR3 is built from 14 residues. Deletions cut 6 bases from V and 5 bases from J, with 17 bases between. The CDR3 nucleotides read TGTGCCATCAGCCCACGGACATGGGTCGACGAGCAGTACTTC. It specifies CAISPRTWVDEQYF.

The J gene is TRBJ1-1, the V gene TRBV12-3 or TRBV12-4; D gene unclear. This CDR3 contains 13 residues. Trimming took 6 bases from V and 6 from J, leaving 14 bases between them. CDR3 sequence: CASSPSGVPEAFF. CDR3 DNA sequence: TGTGCCAGCAGCCCCAGCGGGGTCCCTGAAGCTTTCTTT.

This clone was counted a few times. V and J are TRBV19 and TRBJ2-2, with no clear D. Per germline, CDR1 LNHDA and CDR2 SQIVND (reference sequence). The CDR3 runs 12 residues. V dropped 5 bases and J dropped 3 bases, with 4 bases sitting between them. CDR3 bases: TGTGCCAGTAGTCCTTACACCGGGGAGCTGTTTTTT. As protein: CASSPYTGELFF.

The chain's CDR3 is CASSAGQLIWNTEAFF. The CDR3 DNA sequence: TGTGCCAGCAGCGCGGGACAGTTGATTTGGAACACTGAAGCTTTCTTT. V usage is TRBV2 and J usage is TRBJ1-1; 7 bases line up with TRBD1. CDR3 length: 16 residues. With 6 bases clipped from V and 1 base from J, the junction kept 11 bases outside the gene matches. Germline V gives CDR1 SNHLY, CDR2 FYNNEI.

The count of this clone is one. The chain employs TRBV4-2 and TRBJ1-4, with a possible D match to TRBD1 (6 bases). V lost 5 bases to trimming and J lost 2 bases, with 18 bases between them. CDR3 length: 17 amino acids. In germline, CDR1 is LGHNA, CDR2 YNFKEQ. CDR3 amino acids: CASSGRGGARTNEKLFF. The DNA of the CDR3 is TGTGCCAGCAGCGGCAGAGGGGGGGCGCGTACTAATGAAAAACTGTTTTTT.

This clone has more than one count but fewer than ten. The V gene is TRBV12-5, the J gene TRBJ2-1, with D hard to call. Germline V gene lookup returns CDR1 LGHNT and CDR2 FRNRAP. The CDR3 totals 14 residues. The V end lost 7 bases, the J end lost 0 bases, and 10 bases lay between the germline ends. For the CDR3, the DNA is TGTGCTAGTGCCCACACAAGCTCCTACAATGAGCAGTTCTTC. Translating it yields CASAHTSSYNEQFF. Filled out from reference TRBV12-5 and TRBJ2-1, the complete variable domain reads DARVTQTPRHKVTEMGQEVTMRCQPILGHNTVFWYRQTMMQGLELLAYFRNRAPLDDSGMPKDRFSAEMPDATLATLKIQPSEPRDSAVYFCASAHTSSYNEQFFGPGTRLTVL.

This clone has just one count. V is TRBV19 and J is TRBJ2-6; 9 bases are a match to TRBD1. Germline CDR1 and CDR2: LNHDA and SQIVND (reference sequence). The CDR3 has 19 amino acids. With V trimmed by 5 bases and J by 0 bases, 11 bases remained unmatched. This chain's CDR3 is CASSASPGQGHSGANVLTF. CDR3 nucleotides: TGTGCCAGTAGTGCAAGTCCGGGACAGGGACACTCTGGGGCCAACGTCCTGACTTTC.

In this sample, this clone turned up once. V gene TRBV3-1 (or the pseudogene TRBV3-2) combines with J gene TRBJ1-1; no definite D call. The CDR3 is 15 residues long. Trimming stripped 1 base from V and 2 bases from J, with 11 bases between. Germline CDR1 is LGHDT and CDR2 is YNNKEL (reference sequence). The CDR3 DNA is TGTGCCAGCAGCCAAGGAATAAGGAGAAACACTGAAGCTTTCTTT. It translates to CASSQGIRRNTEAFF.

The chain links TRBV30 to TRBJ1-5; D is possibly TRBD1 (5 bases). Germline V CDR1 and CDR2: GTSNPN, SVGIG (reference sequence). Deletions cut 2 bases from V and 5 bases from J, with 19 bases between. This CDR3 is 16 amino acids long. The CDR3 spells CAWSRGGAGTDQPQHF. The CDR3 bases are TGTGCCTGGAGTCGGGGAGGTGCAGGGACGGATCAGCCCCAGCATTTT. The complete variable domain, with remaining parts taken from reference TRBV30 and TRBJ1-5, reads SQTIHQWPATLVQPVGSPLSLECTVEGTSNPNLYWYRQAAGRGLQLLFYSVGIGQISSEVPQNLSASRPQDRQFILSSKKLLLSDSGFYLCAWSRGGAGTDQPQHFGDGTRLSIL.

V is TRBV24-1 and J is TRBJ2-1; 12 nucleotides agree with TRBD1. CDR3 length: 19 amino acids. V shed 4 bases, J shed 0 bases, and the junction held 9 bases outside the gene matches. Germline V gives CDR1 KGHDR, CDR2 SFDVKD. The CDR3 is CATSDPRDRGLGSYNEQFF. CDR3 DNA: TGTGCCACCAGTGACCCGAGGGACAGGGGGCTTGGCTCCTACAATGAGCAGTTCTTC.